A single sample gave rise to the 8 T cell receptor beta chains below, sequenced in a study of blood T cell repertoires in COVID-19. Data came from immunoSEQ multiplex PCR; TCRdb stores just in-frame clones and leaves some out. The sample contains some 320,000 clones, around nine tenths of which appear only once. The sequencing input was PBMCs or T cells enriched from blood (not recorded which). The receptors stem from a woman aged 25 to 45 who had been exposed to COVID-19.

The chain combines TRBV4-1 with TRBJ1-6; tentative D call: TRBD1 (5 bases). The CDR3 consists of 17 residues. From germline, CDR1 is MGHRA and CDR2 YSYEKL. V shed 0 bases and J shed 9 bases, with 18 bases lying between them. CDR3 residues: CASSQEDRSGGGSPLHF. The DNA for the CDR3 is TGCGCCAGCAGCCAAGAAGATAGGTCCGGGGGAGGTTCACCCCTCCACTTT.

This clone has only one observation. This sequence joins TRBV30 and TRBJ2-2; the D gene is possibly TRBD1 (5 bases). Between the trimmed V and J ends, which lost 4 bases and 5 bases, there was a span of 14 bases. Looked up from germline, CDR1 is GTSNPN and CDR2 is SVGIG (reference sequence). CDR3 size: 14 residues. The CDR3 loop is CAWNRNPWTGELFF. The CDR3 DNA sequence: TGTGCCTGGAACAGGAACCCTTGGACCGGGGAGCTGTTTTTT. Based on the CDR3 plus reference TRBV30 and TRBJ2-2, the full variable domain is SQTIHQWPATLVQPVGSPLSLECTVEGTSNPNLYWYRQAAGRGLQLLFYSVGIGQISSEVPQNLSASRPQDRQFILSSKKLLLSDSGFYLCAWNRNPWTGELFFGEGSRLTVL.

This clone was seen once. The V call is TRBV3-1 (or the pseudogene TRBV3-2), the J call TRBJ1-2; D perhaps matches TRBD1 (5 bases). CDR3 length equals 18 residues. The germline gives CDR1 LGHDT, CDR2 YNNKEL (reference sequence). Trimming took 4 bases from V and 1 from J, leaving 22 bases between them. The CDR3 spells CASSPDLLGRGVNYGYTF. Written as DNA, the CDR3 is TGTGCCAGCAGCCCTGATCTCTTGGGTCGGGGGGTTAACTATGGCTACACCTTC.

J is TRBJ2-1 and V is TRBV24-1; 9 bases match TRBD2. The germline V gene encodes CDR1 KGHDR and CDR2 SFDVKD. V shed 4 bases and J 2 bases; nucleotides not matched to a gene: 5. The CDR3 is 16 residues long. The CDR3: CATSEYSGGTYNEQFF. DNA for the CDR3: TGTGCCACCAGTGAGTATAGCGGGGGCACCTACAATGAGCAGTTCTTC.

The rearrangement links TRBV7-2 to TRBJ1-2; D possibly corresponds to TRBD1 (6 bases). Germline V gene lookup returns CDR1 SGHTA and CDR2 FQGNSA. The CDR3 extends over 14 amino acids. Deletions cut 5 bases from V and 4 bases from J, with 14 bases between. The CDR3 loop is CASSPMTGPYGYTF. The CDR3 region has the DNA TGTGCCAGCAGCCCGATGACAGGACCCTATGGCTACACCTTC.

This CDR3 is CASSSSANSPLHF. The CDR3 region has the DNA TGTGCCAGCTCATCGAGCGCGAATTCACCCCTCCACTTT. The chain uses TRBV12-3 or TRBV12-4 and TRBJ1-6; the D is unclear. CDR3 length: 13 residues. The V gene lost 8 bases and the J gene lost 7 bases, with 12 bases spanning the gap.

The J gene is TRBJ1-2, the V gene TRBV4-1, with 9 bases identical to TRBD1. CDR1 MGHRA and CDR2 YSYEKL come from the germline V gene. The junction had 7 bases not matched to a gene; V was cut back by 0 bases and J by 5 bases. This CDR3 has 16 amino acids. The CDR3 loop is CASSQDRTGASYGYTF. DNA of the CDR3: TGCGCCAGCAGCCAAGACAGGACAGGGGCGTCTTATGGCTACACCTTC.

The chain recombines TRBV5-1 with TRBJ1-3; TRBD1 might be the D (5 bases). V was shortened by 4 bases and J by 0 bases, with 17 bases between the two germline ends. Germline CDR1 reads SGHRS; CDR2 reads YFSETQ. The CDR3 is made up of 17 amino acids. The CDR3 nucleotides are TGCGCCAGCAGCCCTATGGGGGGGGAACCCTCTGGAAACACCATATATTTT. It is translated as CASSPMGGEPSGNTIYF.